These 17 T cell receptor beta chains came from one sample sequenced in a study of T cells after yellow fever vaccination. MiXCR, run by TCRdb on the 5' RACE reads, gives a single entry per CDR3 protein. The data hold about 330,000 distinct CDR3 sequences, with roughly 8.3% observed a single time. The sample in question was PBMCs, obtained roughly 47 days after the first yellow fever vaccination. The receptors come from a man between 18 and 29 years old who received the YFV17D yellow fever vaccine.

The CDR3 reads CASSFTHFKSNEQFF. In DNA, the CDR3 is TGTGCCAGCAGCTTTACTCACTTCAAGTCGAATGAGCAGTTCTTC. V is TRBV3-1 and J is TRBJ2-1; D is undetermined. Per germline, CDR1 LGHDT and CDR2 YNNKEL (reference sequence). With 5 bases removed from V and 7 bases from J, the gap between germline ends came to 18 bases. The CDR3 length is 15 residues.

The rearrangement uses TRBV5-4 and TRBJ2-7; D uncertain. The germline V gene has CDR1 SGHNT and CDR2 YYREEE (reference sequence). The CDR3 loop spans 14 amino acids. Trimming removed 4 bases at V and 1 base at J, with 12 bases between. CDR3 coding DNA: TGTGCCAGCAGCGTTAAAGGACGTTCCTACGAGCAGTACGTC. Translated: CASSVKGRSYEQYV.

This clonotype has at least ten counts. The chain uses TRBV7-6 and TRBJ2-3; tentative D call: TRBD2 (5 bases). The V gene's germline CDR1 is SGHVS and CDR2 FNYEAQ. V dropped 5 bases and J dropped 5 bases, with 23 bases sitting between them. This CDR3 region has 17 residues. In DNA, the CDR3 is TGTGCCAGCAGCCCCCTAGTTTTGGGCGGCGGAGGAGATACGCAGTATTTT. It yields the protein CASSPLVLGGGGDTQYF.

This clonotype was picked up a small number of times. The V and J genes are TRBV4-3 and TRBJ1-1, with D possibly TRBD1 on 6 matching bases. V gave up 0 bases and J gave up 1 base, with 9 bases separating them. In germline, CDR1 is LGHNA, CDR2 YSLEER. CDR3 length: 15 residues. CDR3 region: CASSQEIQGNTEAFF. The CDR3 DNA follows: TGCGCCAGCAGCCAAGAAATACAGGGGAACACTGAAGCTTTCTTT.

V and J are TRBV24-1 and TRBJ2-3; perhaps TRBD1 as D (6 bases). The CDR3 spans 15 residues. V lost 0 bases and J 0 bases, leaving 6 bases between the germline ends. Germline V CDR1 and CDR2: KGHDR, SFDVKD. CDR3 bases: TGTGCCACCAGTGATTTGACAGGGAGCACAGATACGCAGTATTTT. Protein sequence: CATSDLTGSTDTQYF.

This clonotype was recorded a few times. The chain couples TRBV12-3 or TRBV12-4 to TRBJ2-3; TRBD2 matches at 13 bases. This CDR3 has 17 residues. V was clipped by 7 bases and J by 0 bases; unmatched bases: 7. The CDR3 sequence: CASTPGLAGFSTDTQYF. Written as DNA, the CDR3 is TGTGCCAGCACTCCGGGACTAGCGGGGTTTAGCACAGATACGCAGTATTTT.

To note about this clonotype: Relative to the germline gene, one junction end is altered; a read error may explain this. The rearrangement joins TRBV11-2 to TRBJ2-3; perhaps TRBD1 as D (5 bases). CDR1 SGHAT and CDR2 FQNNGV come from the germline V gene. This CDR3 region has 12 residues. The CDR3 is CTSSLGATPQYF. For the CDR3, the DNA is TGTACCAGCAGCTTAGGGGCCACCCCGCAGTATTTT. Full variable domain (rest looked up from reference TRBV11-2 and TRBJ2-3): EAGVAQSPRYKIIEKRQSVAFWCNPISGHATLYWYQQILGQGPKLLIQFQNNGVVDDSQLPKDRFSAERLKGVDSTLKIQPAKLEDSAVYLCTSSLGATPQYFGPGTRLTVL.

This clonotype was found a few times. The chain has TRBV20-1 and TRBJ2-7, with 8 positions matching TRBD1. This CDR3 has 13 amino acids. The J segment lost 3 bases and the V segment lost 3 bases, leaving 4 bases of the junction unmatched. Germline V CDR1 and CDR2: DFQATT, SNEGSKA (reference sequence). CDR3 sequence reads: CSARRTGYYEQYF. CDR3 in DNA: TGCAGTGCTAGGCGGACAGGGTACTACGAGCAGTACTTC.

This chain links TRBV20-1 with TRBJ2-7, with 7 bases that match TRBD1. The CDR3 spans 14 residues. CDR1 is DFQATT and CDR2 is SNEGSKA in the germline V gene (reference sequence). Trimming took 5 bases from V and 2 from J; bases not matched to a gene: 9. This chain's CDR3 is CSAEEQGTTYEQYV. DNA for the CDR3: TGCAGTGCTGAGGAACAGGGGACAACCTACGAGCAGTACGTC.

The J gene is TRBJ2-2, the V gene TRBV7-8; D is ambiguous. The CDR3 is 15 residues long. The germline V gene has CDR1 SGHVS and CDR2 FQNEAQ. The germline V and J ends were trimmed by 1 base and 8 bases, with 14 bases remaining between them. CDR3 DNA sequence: TGTGCCAGCAGCTTAGGAAGCTCCCAGATGGGGGAGCTGTTTTTT. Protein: CASSLGSSQMGELFF.

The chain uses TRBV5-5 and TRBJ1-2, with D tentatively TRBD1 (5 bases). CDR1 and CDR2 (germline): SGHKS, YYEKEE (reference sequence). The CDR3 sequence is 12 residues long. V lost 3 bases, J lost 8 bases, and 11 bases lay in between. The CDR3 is CASSSGLLGYTF. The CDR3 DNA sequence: TGTGCCAGCAGCTCGGGGCTCCTGGGCTACACCTTC. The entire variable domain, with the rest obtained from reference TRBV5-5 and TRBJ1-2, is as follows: DAGVTQSPTHLIKTRGQQVTLRCSPISGHKSVSWYQQVLGQGPQFIFQYYEKEERGRGNFPDRFSARQFPNYSSELNVNALLLGDSALYLCASSSGLLGYTFGSGTRLTVV.

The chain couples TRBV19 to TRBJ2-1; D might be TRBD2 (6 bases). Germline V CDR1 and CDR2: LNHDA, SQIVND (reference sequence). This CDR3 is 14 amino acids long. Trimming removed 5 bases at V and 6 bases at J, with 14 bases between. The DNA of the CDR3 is TGTGCCAGTAGTCCGACCCTGACTAGCAATGAGCAGTTCTTC. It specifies CASSPTLTSNEQFF.

Written as DNA, the CDR3 is TGCAGCGTGGCCGGGACAGGGGGGAACTACAATGAGCAGTTCTTC. It specifies CSVAGTGGNYNEQFF. The chain is built from TRBV29-1 and TRBJ2-1; 11 bases match TRBD1. Germline CDR1 is SQVTM and CDR2 is ANQGSEA. The CDR3 length is 15 residues. V lost 6 bases to trimming and J lost 3 bases; unmatched junction nucleotides: 7.

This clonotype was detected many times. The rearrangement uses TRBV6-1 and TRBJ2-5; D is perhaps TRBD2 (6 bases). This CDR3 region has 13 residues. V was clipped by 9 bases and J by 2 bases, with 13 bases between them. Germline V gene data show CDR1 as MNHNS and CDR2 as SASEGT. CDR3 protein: CASSTAGQETQYF. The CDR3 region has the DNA TGTGCCAGTTCAACGGCGGGGCAAGAGACCCAGTACTTC.

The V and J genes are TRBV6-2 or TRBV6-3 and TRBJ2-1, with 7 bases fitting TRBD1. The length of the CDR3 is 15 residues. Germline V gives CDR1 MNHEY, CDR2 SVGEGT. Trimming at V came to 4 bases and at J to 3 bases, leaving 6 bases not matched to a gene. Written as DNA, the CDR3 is TGTGCCAGCAGTTTCGTTGGGACAGTCTACAATGAGCAGTTCTTC. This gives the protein CASSFVGTVYNEQFF.

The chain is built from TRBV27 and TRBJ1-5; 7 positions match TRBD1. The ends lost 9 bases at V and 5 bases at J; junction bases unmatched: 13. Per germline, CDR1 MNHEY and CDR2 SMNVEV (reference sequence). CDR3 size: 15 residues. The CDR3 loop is CASWNGGQGDQPQHF. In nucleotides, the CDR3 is TGTGCCAGTTGGAATGGCGGGCAGGGGGATCAGCCCCAGCATTTT.

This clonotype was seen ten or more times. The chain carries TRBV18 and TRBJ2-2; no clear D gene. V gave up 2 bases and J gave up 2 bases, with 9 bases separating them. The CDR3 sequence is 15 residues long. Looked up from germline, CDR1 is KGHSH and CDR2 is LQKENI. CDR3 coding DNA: TGTGCCAGCTCACCAGATCTTGGCAACACCGGGGAGCTGTTTTTT. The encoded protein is CASSPDLGNTGELFF.